This TCR beta chain was sequenced in a study of a mutant IDH1 vaccine in newly diagnosed glioma. Study-level points and caveats: Pseudoprogression seemed unlinked to shifts in top peripheral T cell clonotypes. Immune responses induced by the vaccine were seen in 93.3% of patients, spanning multiple MHC alleles.

Clones were read by immunoSEQ multiplex PCR, and TCRdb kept only the in-frame ones, dropping some. Here the sample spans 75,000 to 85,000 clones, roughly nine tenths being singletons. With respect to this clone: Antigen: not known.

Time point specified: week 5, during vaccination. A 20-mer mutant IDH1 peptide at 300 ug was injected subcutaneously with topical imiquimod. Donors had new IDH1-mutant astrocytomas of WHO grade 3 or 4 (ATRX-lost). Trimming took 4 bases from V and 5 from J, leaving 9 bases between them. This CDR3 has 13 amino acids. Per the germline V gene, CDR1 is SGHRS and CDR2 is YFSETQ. The source is a woman in her forties or fifties with glioma. Sequences were derived from PBMCs, sampled from a glioma patient whose treatment included an IDH1 peptide vaccine. The rearrangement joins TRBV5-1 to TRBJ2-2, with D maybe TRBD1 (5 bases). The CDR3 reads CASSTQGTGELFF. DNA of the CDR3: TGCGCCAGCAGCACCCAGGGTACCGGGGAGCTGTTTTTT.